This TCR beta chain is drawn from a study of cytomegalovirus exposure and HLA in healthy donors. As for the study in general: Previous work identified roughly 120 million unique TCR beta sequences from around 200 million T cells.

This PCR relied on a set of 60 Vbeta primers and 13 Jbeta primers. The data were produced by immunoSEQ multiplex PCR, yet TCRdb's version contains in-frame clones alone and is incomplete. The repertoire consists of 150,000 to 200,000 clones, with 75% to 90% occurring once and the leading ten covering roughly 6.3%. Points on this clone: The antigen is not known.

CDR3 length: 15 residues. Germline assignment: CDR1 SGHAT and CDR2 FQDESV (reference sequence). V was clipped by 6 bases and J by 7 bases; unmatched bases: 12. Study-wide points: In an earlier analysis, productive rearrangement rates for most beta V segments clustered near 87% or 30%.

Input material: PBMCs. This TCR came from a male donor in good health and CMV-seropositive. The V call is TRBV11-1, the J call TRBJ1-5, with 7 nucleotides matching TRBD1. The CDR3: CASREYRGRGQPQHF. The CDR3 nucleotides read TGTGCCAGCAGGGAATACAGGGGAAGGGGACAGCCCCAGCATTTT.